Detailed here is one TCR beta chain. The antigen is undetermined. The data originate from a study of cytomegalovirus exposure and HLA in healthy donors. The PCR employed 60 Vbeta primers together with 13 Jbeta primers. Study processing details: Around 80 million unique TCR beta chains, roughly 11 million of them shared, were counted by a later analysis. Produced via immunoSEQ multiplex PCR; TCRdb's table is partial and in-frame only. That table is the source of V, J and clone size, and D and trimming were worked out from the DNA. Here the sample spans under 85,000 clones, 78% being singletons. Donors had nominal health at sampling but likely had unrecorded immune exposures. CDR1 is MDHEN, CDR2 SYDVKM, per germline. Deletions cut 6 bases from V and 6 bases from J, with 23 bases between. This CDR3 spans 16 amino acids. Study-level points and caveats: Association of about 17,000 TCR beta sequences with HLA alleles was found at 0.05 false discovery rate in a later analysis.

V usage is TRBV28 and J usage is TRBJ1-2; tentatively, D is TRBD1 (5 bases). The sequenced material came from PBMCs. This clonotype originated in a man aged 40-50 years in good health and CMV-seronegative. In DNA form, the CDR3 reads TGTGCCAGCAGCCCGCCGGTGCCCAGGGTATATAATGGCTACACCTTC. This translates into CASSPPVPRVYNGYTF.